Listed below are T cell receptor beta chains from one sample, sequenced in a study of control samples from healthy donors and cancer patients. Assay: immunoSEQ multiplex PCR; the TCRdb copy retains only in-frame clones and omits some. Of about 100,000 clones listed, 80% to 95% were seen once; the top ten hold about 8.8%. What was sequenced was blood. The receptor source for this set is a man between 18 and 35 years old in good health. The CDR3 runs from the conserved cysteine through the conserved F or W. D genes are given only for firm matches. Expanded clones are given a class, and other clones once, few, many or no size at all.

NA	TRBV6-5	TRBJ1-3	NA	CASKADSGNTIYF	TGTGCCAGCAAGGCGGACTCTGGAAACACCATATATTTT
NA	TRBV5-6	TRBJ2-2	TRBD1	CASSAQDRVWRTGELFF	TGTGCCAGCAGCGCCCAGGACAGGGTGTGGAGGACCGGGGAGCTGTTTTTT
NA	TRBV19	TRBJ2-2	TRBD2	CASSSLAGGPLAGELFF	TGTGCCAGTAGTAGTCTAGCGGGAGGGCCCTTGGCCGGGGAGCTGTTTTTT
NA	TRBV3-1/TRBV3-2	TRBJ2-2	TRBD2	CASSLPQRGTGELFF	TGTGCCAGCAGCCTACCCCAGCGGGGGACCGGGGAGCTGTTTTTT
few	TRBV7-3	TRBJ2-2	TRBD2	CATPPLASGIIGELFF	TGTGCCACCCCCCCCTTAGCTAGCGGGATTATCGGGGAGCTGTTTTTT
NA	TRBV19	TRBJ1-6	TRBD1	CASTQPQGDNSPLHF	TGTGCCAGTACCCAGCCCCAGGGGGATAATTCACCCCTCCACTTT
NA	TRBV6-5	TRBJ2-1	TRBD1	CASSYPGTGPYNEQFF	TGTGCCAGCAGTTATCCCGGGACAGGGCCCTACAATGAGCAGTTCTTC
NA	TRBV2	TRBJ1-5	NA	CASSLPGRSNQPQHF	TGTGCCAGCAGCCTACCGGGACGGAGCAATCAGCCCCAGCATTTT
NA	TRBV4-1	TRBJ1-5	NA	CASSQELGDGNQPQHF	TGCGCCAGCAGCCAAGAATTAGGGGATGGCAATCAGCCCCAGCATTTT
NA	TRBV23-1	TRBJ2-1	NA	CASPDNEDEQFF	TGCGCCAGCCCAGACAACGAGGATGAGCAGTTCTTC
NA	TRBV12-3/TRBV12-4	TRBJ1-1	NA	CASTQTLGTEAFF	TGTGCCAGCACCCAGACGTTGGGCACTGAAGCTTTCTTT
NA	TRBV6-5	TRBJ1-2	TRBD1	CASSRGTGSYGYTF	TGTGCCAGCAGTCGAGGGACAGGTAGCTATGGCTACACCTTC
NA	TRBV3-1/TRBV3-2	TRBJ1-1	TRBD1	CASSQDWDRVDAFF	TGTGCCAGCAGCCAAGATTGGGACAGGGTTGACGCTTTCTTT
NA	TRBV5-6	TRBJ1-4	NA	CASSFSFGEEKLFF	TGTGCCAGCAGCTTCTCTTTCGGAGAAGAAAAACTGTTTTTT
NA	TRBV5-4	TRBJ1-2	TRBD1	CASRTTGAGYGYTF	TGTGCCAGCAGGACGACAGGGGCAGGGTATGGCTACACCTTC
NA	TRBV10-1	TRBJ1-1	TRBD1	CAIKPGDRTIEAFF	TGCGCCATCAAACCGGGGGACAGGACGATTGAAGCTTTCTTT
once	TRBV4-1	TRBJ2-7	NA	CASRGAGSYEQYF	TGCGCCAGTCGGGGTGCGGGCTCCTACGAGCAGTACTTC
once	TRBV6-1	TRBJ1-1	NA	CASSEVRGPTEAFF	TGTGCCAGCAGTGAAGTACGGGGGCCGACTGAAGCTTTCTTT
NA	TRBV6-2/TRBV6-3	TRBJ2-7	NA	CASSKGRTNYEQYF	TGTGCCAGCAGCAAAGGTAGGACAAACTACGAGCAGTACTTC
NA	TRBV7-3	TRBJ2-1	TRBD1	CASSLTDRVTYNEQFF	TGTGCCAGCAGCTTGACGGACAGGGTAACCTACAATGAGCAGTTCTTC
NA	TRBV15	TRBJ1-5	NA	CATSTREGYQPQHF	TGTGCCACCAGCACTAGGGAGGGGTATCAGCCCCAGCATTTT
NA	TRBV5-8	TRBJ1-3	TRBD1	CASSLESGQGASLGTIYF	TGTGCCAGCAGCTTGGAAAGTGGACAGGGGGCCTCCTTAGGCACCATATATTTT
NA	TRBV6-1	TRBJ2-1	NA	CASSEFRLAPTTMKQFF	TGTGCCAGCAGTGAGTTTAGGCTAGCTCCGACTACAATGAAGCAGTTCTTC
NA	TRBV25-1	TRBJ1-4	NA	CASSEFGAQSEKLFF	TGTGCCAGCAGTGAATTTGGGGCTCAGAGTGAAAAACTGTTTTTT
NA	TRBV28	TRBJ2-1	TRBD2	CASSISGSSYNEQFF	TGTGCCAGCAGTATTAGCGGGAGCTCCTACAATGAGCAGTTCTTC
NA	TRBV5-5	TRBJ2-7	TRBD1	CASSLRTGDGYEQYF	TGTGCCAGCAGCCTACGGACAGGGGACGGCTACGAGCAGTACTTC
NA	TRBV6-2/TRBV6-3	TRBJ1-2	NA	CASSYSQAYGYTF	TGTGCCAGCAGTTACTCACAGGCGTATGGCTACACCTTC
NA	TRBV2	TRBJ2-3	TRBD2	CASSVGGADTQYF	TGTGCCAGCAGCGTGGGGGGGGCAGATACGCAGTATTTT
NA	TRBV2	TRBJ1-1	TRBD1	CASGRGQAPPSNTEAFF	TGTGCCAGCGGGAGGGGGCAGGCGCCCCCTTCCAACACTGAAGCTTTCTTT
once	TRBV11-1	TRBJ1-1	NA	CASSLNGLNTEAFF	TGTGCCAGCAGCTTAAATGGCCTTAACACTGAAGCTTTCTTT
NA	TRBV7-2	TRBJ1-4	NA	CASSLDREKLFF	TGTGCCAGCAGCCTGGACAGAGAAAAACTGTTTTTT
once	TRBV4-3	TRBJ2-7	NA	CASSQRVGRYYEQYF	TGCGCCAGCAGCCAACGGGTGGGGCGGTACTACGAGCAGTACTTC
NA	TRBV5-4	TRBJ2-7	TRBD1	CASSFGDRGQYEQYF	TGTGCCAGCAGCTTCGGGGACAGGGGGCAATACGAGCAGTACTTC
once	TRBV19	TRBJ1-3	NA	CASSPVVSGNTIYF	TGTGCCAGTAGTCCTGTGGTCTCTGGAAACACCATATATTTT
NA	TRBV9	TRBJ2-3	TRBD2	CASSVASGHTDTQYF	TGTGCCAGCAGCGTAGCTAGCGGGCACACAGATACGCAGTATTTT
NA	TRBV4-1	TRBJ2-3	NA	CASSQVGASDTQYF	TGCGCCAGCAGCCAAGTTGGTGCCTCAGATACGCAGTATTTT
NA	TRBV6-5	TRBJ1-2	NA	CASSYLGVQSYGYTF	TGTGCCAGCAGTTACTTAGGGGTCCAAAGTTATGGCTACACCTTC
NA	TRBV29-1	TRBJ1-3	NA	CSVGATGQHSGNTIYF	TGCAGCGTTGGGGCAACGGGGCAGCACTCTGGAAACACCATATATTTT
NA	TRBV18	TRBJ1-2	NA	CASSPTFPPGEYGYTF	TGTGCCAGCTCACCGACGTTTCCACCAGGGGAGTATGGCTACACCTTC
NA	TRBV5-1	TRBJ1-1	NA	CASSSGMSTEAFF	TGCGCCAGCAGCTCAGGGATGAGCACTGAAGCTTTCTTT
NA	TRBV19	TRBJ1-5	NA	CASRRTDYSNQPQHF	TGTGCCAGTAGACGGACCGATTATAGCAATCAGCCCCAGCATTTT
NA	TRBV3-1/TRBV3-2	TRBJ2-1	TRBD2	CASRRGGPYTEQFF	TGTGCCAGCAGGCGGGGGGGCCCGTACACTGAGCAGTTCTTC
NA	TRBV4-1	TRBJ1-1	NA	CASSQALDTQWNTEAFF	TGCGCCAGCAGCCAAGCCTTGGACACCCAATGGAACACTGAAGCTTTCTTT
NA	TRBV12-5	TRBJ2-5	TRBD2	CASGLVIAGGPETQYF	TGTGCTAGTGGTTTGGTAATAGCGGGGGGGCCCGAGACCCAGTACTTC
NA	TRBV19	TRBJ1-4	NA	CASSISSVGSNEKLFF	TGTGCCAGTAGTATATCCTCGGTGGGTTCAAATGAAAAACTGTTTTTT
NA	TRBV14	TRBJ1-1	TRBD1	CASSQPGTGVYTEAFF	TGTGCCAGCAGCCAACCCGGGACAGGGGTTTACACTGAAGCTTTCTTT
NA	TRBV5-1	TRBJ2-1	TRBD2	CASSYSGRSNEQFF	TGCGCCAGCAGCTATAGCGGGAGGAGCAATGAGCAGTTCTTC
NA	TRBV29-1	TRBJ1-2	NA	CSVVKGEGGYTF	TGCAGCGTAGTCAAGGGGGAAGGTGGCTACACCTTC
NA	TRBV7-9	TRBJ1-2	NA	CASRPDSYGYTF	TGTGCCAGCAGACCAGACAGCTATGGCTACACCTTC
NA	TRBV7-3	TRBJ2-2	TRBD2	CASSLGGGLAGVSGELFF	TGTGCCAGCAGCTTAGGCGGCGGTCTAGCGGGAGTTAGCGGGGAGCTGTTTTTT
NA	TRBV11-2	TRBJ1-1	NA	CASSSPGNTEAFF	TGTGCCAGCAGCTCCCCGGGGAACACTGAAGCTTTCTTT
NA	TRBV16	TRBJ1-1	NA	CASSTTGEAFF	TGTGCCAGCAGCACTACAGGGGAAGCTTTCTTT
NA	TRBV10-3	TRBJ1-6	TRBD1	CAIRDRDSPLHF	TGTGCCATCCGGGACAGGGATTCACCCCTCCACTTT
once	TRBV7-2	TRBJ2-2	TRBD2	CASRSGSDTGELFF	TGTGCCAGCCGGAGCGGGAGCGACACCGGGGAGCTGTTTTTT
NA	TRBV27	TRBJ1-2	NA	CASTGSSNYGYTF	TGTGCCAGCACAGGGAGTTCTAACTATGGCTACACCTTC
NA	TRBV4-1	TRBJ2-2	NA	CASSQGPRELFF	TGCGCCAGCAGCCAAGGCCCCCGGGAGCTGTTTTTT
NA	TRBV5-6	TRBJ1-1	NA	CASSHRYTFEAFF	TGTGCCAGCAGCCACCGGTATACGTTTGAAGCTTTCTTT
NA	TRBV5-4	TRBJ1-1	NA	CASSLEVVTGMNTEAFF	TGTGCCAGCAGCTTGGAGGTAGTTACGGGGATGAACACTGAAGCTTTCTTT